Detailed here is one T cell receptor (beta chain). What it binds is not known. The data belong to a study of cytomegalovirus exposure and HLA in healthy donors. Study details: Per a later analysis, the approximately 690 first-cohort and 95 to 150 validation repertoires shared one platform. Findings and limits, study-wide: The study put some 160 TCR beta chains on its list as cytomegalovirus-associated. High sensitivity and specificity were reportedly achieved when the classifier diagnosed cytomegalovirus status.

Profiled with immunoSEQ multiplex PCR; TCRdb holds only in-frame clones, not every one. Of approximately 180,000 clones in the sample, roughly 82% were seen once. The CDR3 extends over 16 amino acids. Germline V gene lookup returns CDR1 SEHNR and CDR2 FQNEAQ (reference sequence). The ends lost 4 bases at V and 5 bases at J; junction bases unmatched: 11. The donors formed part of the approximately 130-subject validation cohort, distinct from the roughly 730-subject first cohort. V gene TRBV7-9 combines with J gene TRBJ1-1; 9 positions agree with TRBD1. This clonotype originated in a woman aged 18-29 years in good health and CMV-seronegative. The sequenced sample consisted of PBMCs. The CDR3 DNA follows: TGTGCCAGCAGCTCCGGGACAGGGTGGGATAGTACTGAAGCTTTCTTT. It yields the protein CASSSGTGWDSTEAFF.